Below, 10 T cell receptor beta chains from the same sample are listed, as sequenced in a study of T cell changes during pregnancy in multiple sclerosis. Generated by immunoSEQ multiplex PCR, the TCRdb table keeps only in-frame clones and is missing some. The sample gives approximately 31,000 clones, 90% of which show up once; approximately 0.47% is in the top ten. The sample in question was CD4+ T cells from peripheral blood mononuclear cells, obtained in the second trimester of pregnancy. The receptors originated from a female donor in good health, enrolled as a control in a pregnancy study.

This sequence joins TRBV25-1 and TRBJ1-2; 7 nucleotides align to TRBD1. The trim removed 2 bases at V and 4 bases at J, leaving 4 bases unmatched. Germline lookup yields CDR1 MGHDK and CDR2 SYGVNS. The CDR3 extends over 14 amino acids. The CDR3 nucleotides read TGTGCCAGCAGTGAAACTCACAGGGGCTATGGCTACACCTTC. Amino acid sequence: CASSETHRGYGYTF.

This chain uses TRBV25-1 with TRBJ1-1, with D perhaps matching TRBD1 (6 bases). From germline, CDR1 is MGHDK and CDR2 SYGVNS. V lost 1 base, J lost 4 bases, and 16 bases lay in between. This CDR3 has 16 amino acids. CDR3 loop: CASSEFAGAGGTEAFF. CDR3 coding DNA: TGTGCCAGCAGTGAATTCGCGGGGGCGGGGGGCACTGAAGCTTTCTTT. The variable domain in full, completed from reference TRBV25-1 and TRBJ1-1, reads EADIYQTPRYLVIGTGKKITLECSQTMGHDKMYWYQQDPGMELHLIHYSYGVNSTEKGDLSSESTVSRIRTEHFPLTLESARPSHTSQYLCASSEFAGAGGTEAFFGQGTRLTVV.

The V call is TRBV5-6, the J call TRBJ2-5; TRBD2 agrees at 9 bases. The V and J ends lost 1 base and 3 bases, in that order; junction bases with no gene match: 4. Germline CDR1 SGHDT, CDR2 YYEEEE. The CDR3 spans 15 residues. Here the CDR3 reads CASSLTASGKETQYF. CDR3 DNA: TGTGCCAGCAGCTTGACGGCTAGCGGGAAAGAGACCCAGTACTTC.

The chain carries TRBV5-4 and TRBJ1-3, with a tentative D call TRBD1 (6 bases). CDR1 is SGHNT and CDR2 is YYREEE in the germline V gene (reference sequence). This CDR3 has 16 amino acids. V lost 4 bases to trimming and J lost 2 bases, with 16 bases between them. CDR3 sequence reads: CASSLEMGTTGNTIYF. The CDR3 nucleotides read TGTGCCAGCAGCCTGGAAATGGGGACAACTGGAAACACCATATATTTT.

This chain connects TRBV5-6 to TRBJ2-7; D not certain. The V and J ends lost 1 base and 2 bases respectively, with 13 bases between them. Germline-derived CDR1 and CDR2 are SGHDT and YYEEEE. This CDR3 spans 15 amino acids. The CDR3 sequence is CASSLTSVYTYEQYF. CDR3 in DNA: TGTGCCAGCAGCTTGACCAGCGTCTATACCTACGAGCAGTACTTC.

The sample holds one count of this clone. The chain couples TRBV7-2 to TRBJ1-5, with 9 positions matching TRBD1. Germline CDR1 and CDR2: SGHTA and FQGNSA. This CDR3 is 18 amino acids long. Germline trimming cut 0 bases from V and 4 bases from J; bases unmatched to any gene: 10. The CDR3 loop reads CASSLAIPGQGGNQPQHF. DNA for the CDR3: TGTGCCAGCAGCTTAGCGATTCCGGGACAGGGTGGGAATCAGCCCCAGCATTTT.

The CDR3 protein is CASRDTNTGELFF. The DNA of the CDR3 is TGTGCCAGCCGGGACACCAATACCGGGGAGCTGTTTTTT. V gene TRBV6-5 combines with J gene TRBJ2-2; D is possibly TRBD1 (6 bases). Trimming removed 8 bases from V and 5 bases from J, with 12 bases in between. The germline CDR1 and CDR2 sequences are MNHEY and SVGAGI. The CDR3 extends over 13 amino acids.

The chain recombines TRBV20-1 with TRBJ1-1; D call uncertain. V shed 3 bases and J shed 5 bases, with 4 bases lying between them. The CDR3 consists of 10 residues. Per the germline V gene, CDR1 is DFQATT and CDR2 is SNEGSKA (reference sequence). CDR3 region: CSARRTEAFF. CDR3 coding DNA: TGCAGTGCTAGGCGGACTGAAGCTTTCTTT.

This sequence joins TRBV27 and TRBJ1-1, with TRBD1 as a possible D gene (6 bases). Germline values: CDR1 MNHEY, CDR2 SMNVEV (reference sequence). The CDR3 runs to 16 residues. The V and J ends lost 7 bases and 4 bases respectively, with 22 bases between them. The CDR3 coding sequence is TGTGCCAGCACCTCCGGGGGGCGGGGATACGGCACTGAAGCTTTCTTT. Its protein is CASTSGGRGYGTEAFF.

V gene TRBV5-1 combines with J gene TRBJ1-4, with D perhaps matching TRBD1 (5 bases). The CDR3 contains 16 residues. With 2 bases removed from V and 7 bases from J, the gap between germline ends came to 18 bases. CDR1 and CDR2 (germline): SGHRS, YFSETQ. CDR3 sequence (DNA): TGCGCCAGCAGCTTTACCCAGGGATTGTCGGGTGAAAAACTGTTTTTT. Amino acids: CASSFTQGLSGEKLFF.